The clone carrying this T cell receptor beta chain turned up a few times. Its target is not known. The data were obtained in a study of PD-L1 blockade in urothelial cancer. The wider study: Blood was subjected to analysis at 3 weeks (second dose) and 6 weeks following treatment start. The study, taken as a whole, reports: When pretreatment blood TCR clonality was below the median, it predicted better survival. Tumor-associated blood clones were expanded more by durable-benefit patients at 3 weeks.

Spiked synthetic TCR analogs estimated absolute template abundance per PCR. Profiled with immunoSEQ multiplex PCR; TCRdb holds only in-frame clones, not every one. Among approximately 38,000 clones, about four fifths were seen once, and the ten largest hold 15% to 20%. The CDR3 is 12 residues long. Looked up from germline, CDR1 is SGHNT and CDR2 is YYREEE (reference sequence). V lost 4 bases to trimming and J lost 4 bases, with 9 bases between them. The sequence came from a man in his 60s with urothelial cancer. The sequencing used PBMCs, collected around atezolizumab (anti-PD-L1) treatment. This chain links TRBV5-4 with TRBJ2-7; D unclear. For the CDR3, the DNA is TGTGCCAGCAGCAGTACCGGGTACGAGCAGTACTTC. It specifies CASSSTGYEQYF.